This TCR beta chain is from a study of OX40 agonist ivuxolimab in advanced cancers. The CDR3 loop spans 14 amino acids. Losses at the gene ends were 10 bases for V and 8 bases for J; bases not matched to a gene: 12. CDR1 and CDR2 from the germline V gene are MDHEN and SYDVKM. Sequenced by immunoSEQ multiplex PCR; TCRdb stores in-frame clones only, minus some. Of roughly 74,000 clones listed, 84% were seen once; the top ten hold over 2%. Points on this clone: The target antigen is unknown.

Overall study results and limits: The 0.1-3.0 mg/kg partial responders had among the lowest clonal expansion.

This chain connects TRBV28 to TRBJ1-2; 11 nucleotides match TRBD1. The receptor's source is an adult with an advanced solid tumor such as melanoma, head and neck, liver or kidney cancer. The specimen was CD4+ or CD8+ T cells sorted from blood, collected in a trial of the OX40 agonist ivuxolimab. The CDR3 DNA is TGTGCCACCCGTATCGGACAGGGGGCGCGAGGCTACACCTTC. It yields the protein CATRIGQGARGYTF.